This TCR beta chain emerged from a study of blood T cell repertoires in COVID-19. Study information: There were acute and convalescent COVID-19 samples, and they came from the United States, Italy and Spain. T cells, B-cell-depleted T cells, or PBMCs supplied cDNA or gDNA.

Assay used: immunoSEQ multiplex PCR; TCRdb lists only in-frame clones, some missing. The data contain hundreds of thousands of clones, roughly 85% of them singletons. The CDR3 length is 13 residues. Between the trimmed V and J ends, which lost 3 bases and 13 bases, there was a span of 17 bases. The sequenced material came from peripheral blood. V and J are TRBV12-3 or TRBV12-4 and TRBJ2-3; the D gene is possibly TRBD2 (7 bases). The clonotype comes from a woman in her twenties or thirties with active or convalescent COVID-19. Written as DNA, the CDR3 is TGTGCCAGCAGTTTGGGGGGGGCGTTAGGGGAGTATTTT. Translating it yields CASSLGGALGEYF.